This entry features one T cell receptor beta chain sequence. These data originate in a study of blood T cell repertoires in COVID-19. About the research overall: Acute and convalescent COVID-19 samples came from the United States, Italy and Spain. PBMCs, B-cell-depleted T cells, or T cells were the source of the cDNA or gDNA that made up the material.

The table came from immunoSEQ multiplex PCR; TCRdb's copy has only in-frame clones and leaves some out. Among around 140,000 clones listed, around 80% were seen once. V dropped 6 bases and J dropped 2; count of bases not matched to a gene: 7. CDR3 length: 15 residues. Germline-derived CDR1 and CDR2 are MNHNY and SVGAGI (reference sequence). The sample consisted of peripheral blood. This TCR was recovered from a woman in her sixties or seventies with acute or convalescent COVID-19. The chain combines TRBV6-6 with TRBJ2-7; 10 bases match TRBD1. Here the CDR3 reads CASRGGQGGAYEQYF. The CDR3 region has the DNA TGTGCCAGCAGGGGCGGACAGGGGGGAGCCTACGAGCAGTACTTC.